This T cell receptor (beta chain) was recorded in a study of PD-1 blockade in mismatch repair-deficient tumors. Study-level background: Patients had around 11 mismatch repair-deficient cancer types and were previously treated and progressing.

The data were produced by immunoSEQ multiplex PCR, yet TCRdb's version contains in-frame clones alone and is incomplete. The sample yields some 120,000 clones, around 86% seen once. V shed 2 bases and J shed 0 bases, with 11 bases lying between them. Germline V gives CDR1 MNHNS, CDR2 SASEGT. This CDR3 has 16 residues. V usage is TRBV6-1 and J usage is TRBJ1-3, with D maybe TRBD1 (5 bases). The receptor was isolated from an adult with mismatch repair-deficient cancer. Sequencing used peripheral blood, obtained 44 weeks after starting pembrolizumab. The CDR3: CASSELLRGSGNTIYF. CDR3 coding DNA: TGTGCCAGCAGTGAACTCTTAAGGGGCTCTGGAAACACCATATATTTT.